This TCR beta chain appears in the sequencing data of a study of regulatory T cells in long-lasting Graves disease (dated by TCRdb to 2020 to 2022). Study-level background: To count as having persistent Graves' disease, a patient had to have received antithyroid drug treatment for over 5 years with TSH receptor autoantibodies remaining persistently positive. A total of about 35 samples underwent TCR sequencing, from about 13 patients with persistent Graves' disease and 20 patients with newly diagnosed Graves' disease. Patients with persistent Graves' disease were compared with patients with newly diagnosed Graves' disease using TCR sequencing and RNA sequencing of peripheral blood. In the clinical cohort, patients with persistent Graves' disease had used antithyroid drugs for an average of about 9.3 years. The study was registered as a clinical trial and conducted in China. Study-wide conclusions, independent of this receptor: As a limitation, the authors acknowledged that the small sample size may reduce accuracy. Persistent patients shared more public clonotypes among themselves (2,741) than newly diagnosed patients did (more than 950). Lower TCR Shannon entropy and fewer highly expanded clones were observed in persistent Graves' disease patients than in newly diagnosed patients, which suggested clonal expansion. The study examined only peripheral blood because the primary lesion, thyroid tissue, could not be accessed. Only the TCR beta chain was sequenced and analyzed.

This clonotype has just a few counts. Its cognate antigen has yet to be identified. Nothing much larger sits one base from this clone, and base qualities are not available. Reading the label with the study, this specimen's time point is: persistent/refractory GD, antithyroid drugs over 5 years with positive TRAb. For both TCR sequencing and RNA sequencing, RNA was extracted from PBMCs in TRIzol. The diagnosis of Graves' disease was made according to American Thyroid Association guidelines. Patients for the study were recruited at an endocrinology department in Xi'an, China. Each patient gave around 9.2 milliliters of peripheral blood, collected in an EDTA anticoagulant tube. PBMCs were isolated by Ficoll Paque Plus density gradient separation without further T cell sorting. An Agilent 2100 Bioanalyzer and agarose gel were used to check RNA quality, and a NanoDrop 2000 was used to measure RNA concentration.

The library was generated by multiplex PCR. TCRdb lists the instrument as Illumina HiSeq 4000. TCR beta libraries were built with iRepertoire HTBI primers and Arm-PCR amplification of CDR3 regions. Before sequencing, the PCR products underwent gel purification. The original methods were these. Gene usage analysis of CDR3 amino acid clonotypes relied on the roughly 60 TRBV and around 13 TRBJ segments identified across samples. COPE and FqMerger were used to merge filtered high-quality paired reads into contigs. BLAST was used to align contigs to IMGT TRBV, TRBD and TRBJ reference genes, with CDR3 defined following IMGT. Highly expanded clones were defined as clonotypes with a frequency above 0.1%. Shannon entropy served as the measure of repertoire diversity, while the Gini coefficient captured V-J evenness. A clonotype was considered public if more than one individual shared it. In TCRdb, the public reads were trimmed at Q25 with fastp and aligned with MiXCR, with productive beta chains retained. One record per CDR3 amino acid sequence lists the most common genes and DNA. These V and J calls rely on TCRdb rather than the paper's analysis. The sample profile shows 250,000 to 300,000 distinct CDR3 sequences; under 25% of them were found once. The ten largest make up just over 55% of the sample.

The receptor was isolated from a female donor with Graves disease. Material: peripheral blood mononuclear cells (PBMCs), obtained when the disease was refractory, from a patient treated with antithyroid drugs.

The CDR3 reads CASSSTGGLYEQYF. The DNA sequence is given as TGTGCCAGCAGTTCAACAGGGGGACTCTACGAGCAGTACTTC. The rearrangement combines TRBV27 with TRBJ2-7; 8 central nucleotides agree with TRBD1. The CDR3, from cysteine to phenylalanine, totals 14 residues. The read is trimmed to its CDR3 DNA, 42 bases read in frame from base 1. For CDR1 and CDR2, the germline V gene (reference sequence) lists MNHEY and SMNVEV. Trimming accounts for 4 bases at V and 3 bases at J, while the number of junction bases matched to no gene is 5.